Each of the 28 T cell receptor beta chains below was sequenced from the same sample in a study of shared clonotypes between healthy human individuals. Libraries were prepared by immunoSEQ multiplex PCR; TCRdb keeps only in-frame clonotypes and omits some of them. The sample holds about 870,000 clones, 80% to 95% seen once. Terminally differentiated effector memory CD45RA+ cells were excluded from the naive CD8 cells, which were CD45RO-negative and positively selected for CCR7. The sequenced material came from naive CD8+ T cells sorted from blood. The receptor source for this set is a young man in good health.

This chain connects TRBV5-6 to TRBJ2-4; D uncertain. The CDR3 totals 13 residues. Deletions cut 1 base from V and 7 bases from J, with 9 bases between. The V gene's germline CDR1 is SGHDT and CDR2 YYEEEE. The DNA of the CDR3 is TGTGCCAGCAGCTTGAGCTATGGGAACATTCAGTACTTC. Amino acids: CASSLSYGNIQYF.

This sequence joins TRBV5-1 and TRBJ2-7; 14 bases agree with TRBD2. This CDR3 is built from 17 residues. J was trimmed by 7 bases and V by 2 bases; bases with no gene match: 11. Germline V gene data show CDR1 as SGHRS and CDR2 as YFSETQ. CDR3 region: CASSLGVGLAGAYEQYF. In DNA, the CDR3 is TGCGCCAGCAGCTTAGGAGTGGGACTAGCGGGAGCGTATGAGCAGTACTTC.

The chain joins TRBV4-1 to TRBJ2-7, with 7 bases aligning to TRBD1. V shed 3 bases and J 0 bases; nucleotides not matched to a gene: 5. The CDR3 has 15 residues. The V gene's germline CDR1 is MGHRA and CDR2 YSYEKL. The CDR3 loop reads CASSHPDRFSYEQYF. In DNA form, the CDR3 reads TGCGCCAGCAGCCACCCGGACAGGTTCTCCTACGAGCAGTACTTC.

This clone was detected only once. The junction departs from germline at one end; a sequencing error may be responsible. The chain recombines TRBV5-5 with TRBJ2-3, with 8 bases that match TRBD2. Germline V gene data show CDR1 as SGHKS and CDR2 as YYEKEE (reference sequence). The CDR3 sequence is 14 residues long. CDR3 coding DNA: TGTGCCAGCAGTTTGGGAGTAGGACTAGCCGCGCAGTATTTT. Translation gives CASSLGVGLAAQYF.

The chain couples TRBV13 to TRBJ2-1, with a tentative D call TRBD1 (6 bases). V was shortened by 5 bases and J by 3 bases, with 11 bases between the two germline ends. This CDR3 is built from 14 residues. Germline V gives CDR1 PRHDT, CDR2 FYEKMQ (reference sequence). For the CDR3, the DNA is TGTGCCAGCAGCCCCCGGACAGACTACAATGAGCAGTTCTTC. Its protein is CASSPRTDYNEQFF.

This chain links TRBV5-5 with TRBJ2-7; D is unresolved. The CDR3 has 15 residues. V was clipped by 0 bases and J by 0 bases, with 10 bases between them. Per the germline V gene, CDR1 is SGHKS and CDR2 is YYEKEE (reference sequence). CDR3 in amino acids: CASSLESGDSYEQYF. CDR3 nucleotides: TGTGCCAGCAGCTTGGAGTCGGGCGACTCCTACGAGCAGTACTTC.

The rearrangement links TRBV7-9 to TRBJ2-3; possibly TRBD1 for D (7 bases). Germline V gene lookup returns CDR1 SEHNR and CDR2 FQNEAQ (reference sequence). Trimming left V 4 bases short and J 2 bases short, with 10 bases between. The CDR3 length is 14 residues. The DNA of the CDR3 is TGTGCCAGCAGCTCCAGGGGGGCCACAGATACGCAGTATTTT. Amino acids: CASSSRGATDTQYF. The full variable domain, rest sourced from reference TRBV7-9 and TRBJ2-3, is DTGVSQNPRHKITKRGQNVTFRCDPISEHNRLYWYRQTLGQGPEFLTYFQNEAQLEKSRLLSDRFSAERPKGSFSTLEIQRTEQGDSAMYLCASSSRGATDTQYFGPGTRLTVL.

The V gene is TRBV18, the J gene TRBJ2-7; possible D gene TRBD1, 5 bases. Germline lookup yields CDR1 KGHSH and CDR2 LQKENI. With 6 bases removed from V and 2 bases from J, the gap between germline ends came to 14 bases. The CDR3 length is 14 residues. The CDR3 nucleotides are TGTGCCAGCTCCCCAGGACACCTCACCTACGAGCAGTACTTC. It is translated as CASSPGHLTYEQYF.

The chain combines TRBV7-8 with TRBJ2-1; 7 nucleotides match TRBD2. The CDR3 contains 14 residues. Germline trimming cut 6 bases from V and 2 bases from J; bases unmatched to any gene: 4. Germline assignment: CDR1 SGHVS and CDR2 FQNEAQ. CDR3 amino acids: CASRTGTTYNEQFF. In DNA, the CDR3 is TGTGCCAGCAGAACCGGGACTACCTACAATGAGCAGTTCTTC.

The V and J genes are TRBV10-3 and TRBJ2-3; TRBD2 might be the D (6 bases). Germline CDR1 is ENHRY and CDR2 is SYGVKD. Trimming removed 5 bases at V and 0 bases at J, with 12 bases between. The CDR3 runs 15 residues. CDR3 DNA sequence: TGTGCCATCAGTATCGGGACTTCTAGCACAGATACGCAGTATTTT. Residues: CAISIGTSSTDTQYF.

In this sample, this clone turned up once. The chain combines TRBV6-5 with TRBJ2-2; D gene unclear. This CDR3 comprises 12 residues. The V end lost 4 bases, the J end lost 4 bases, and 4 bases lay between the germline ends. From germline, CDR1 is MNHEY and CDR2 SVGAGI. The CDR3: CASSWLTGELFF. Written as DNA, the CDR3 is TGTGCCAGCAGTTGGCTCACCGGGGAGCTGTTTTTT.

The gene calls are TRBV19 and TRBJ2-3; D uncertain. This CDR3 comprises 13 residues. CDR1 and CDR2 from the germline V gene are LNHDA and SQIVND (reference sequence). V gave up 3 bases and J gave up 8 bases, with 12 bases separating them. CDR3 sequence (DNA): TGTGCCAGTAGTATGCGAGCGTCGGGTACGCAGTATTTT. Translating gives CASSMRASGTQYF.

The chain combines TRBV27 with TRBJ2-5, with unresolved D. Germline CDR1 is MNHEY and CDR2 is SMNVEV (reference sequence). The CDR3 spans 13 residues. V dropped 6 bases and J dropped 1 base, with 9 bases sitting between them. CDR3 amino acids: CASSRAVQETQYF. CDR3 sequence (DNA): TGTGCCAGCAGCCGCGCGGTCCAAGAGACCCAGTACTTC.

In regard to this clone: Other nucleotide sequences in the sample specify the same CDR3. The chain uses TRBV7-9 and TRBJ2-5; 16 bases are shared with TRBD2. V trimming: 5 bases; J trimming: 5 bases; junction bases outside the gene matches: 2. Germline CDR1 SEHNR, CDR2 FQNEAQ (reference sequence). The CDR3 sequence is 15 residues long. CDR3 sequence: CASSLGLAGGETQYF. For the CDR3, the DNA is TGTGCCAGCAGCCTGGGACTAGCGGGAGGGGAGACCCAGTACTTC.

In nucleotides, the CDR3 is TGTGCCAGCAGTTTAGGGCAGGGCACAGATACGCAGTATTTT. Amino acid sequence: CASSLGQGTDTQYF. This chain links TRBV28 with TRBJ2-3; D unresolved. Germline V gives CDR1 MDHEN, CDR2 SYDVKM. Trimming pared 2 bases from V and 1 base from J, leaving 7 bases between. The CDR3 runs to 14 residues.

At least ten counts were recorded for this clone. V is TRBV11-2 and J is TRBJ1-2; maybe TRBD1 (5 bases). V lost 5 bases and J lost 3, with 19 bases in between. From germline, CDR1 is SGHAT and CDR2 FQNNGV. This CDR3 is built from 16 residues. The CDR3 region is CASSPLPGVKDYGYTF. The CDR3 DNA reads TGTGCCAGCAGCCCTCTCCCGGGGGTGAAGGACTATGGCTACACCTTC.

Here the CDR3 reads CASSQVLADDYNEQFF. The CDR3 DNA follows: TGTGCCAGCAGCCAAGTACTAGCGGACGACTACAATGAGCAGTTCTTC. The chain carries TRBV14 and TRBJ2-1; 8 bases fit TRBD2. The germline V gene encodes CDR1 SGHDN and CDR2 FVKESK. V shed 1 base, J shed 3 bases, and the junction held 5 bases outside the gene matches. This CDR3 spans 16 amino acids.

On this clone itself: Other DNA sequences within the sample encode an identical CDR3. The V gene is TRBV15, the J gene TRBJ2-1; perhaps TRBD2 as D (6 bases). V lost 8 bases and J 4 bases, leaving 15 bases between the germline ends. The germline gives CDR1 LNHNV, CDR2 YYDKDF (reference sequence). The CDR3 is 14 amino acids. CDR3 region: CATSRRAAYNEQFF. The DNA of the CDR3 is TGTGCCACCTCGAGGAGGGCCGCTTACAATGAGCAGTTCTTC.

V is TRBV7-9 and J is TRBJ2-7, with no clear D. Trimming cost V 1 base and J 7 bases, with 8 bases left between them. Looked up from germline, CDR1 is SEHNR and CDR2 is FQNEAQ (reference sequence). CDR3 length: 12 amino acids. This chain's CDR3 is CASSLGASEQYF. The CDR3 region has the DNA TGTGCCAGCAGCTTAGGCGCATCTGAGCAGTACTTC.

On this clone: This CDR3 is also generated by other DNA sequences in the sample. The chain couples TRBV4-3 to TRBJ2-7; no definite D call. Trimming cost V 0 bases and J 4 bases, with 7 bases left between them. The CDR3 sequence is 13 residues long. Germline values: CDR1 LGHNA, CDR2 YSLEER. The CDR3 sequence: CASSQDSGYEQYF. The CDR3 nucleotides read TGCGCCAGCAGCCAAGATTCAGGTTACGAGCAGTACTTC.

This sequence joins TRBV5-8 and TRBJ2-7; D possibly matches TRBD1 or TRBD2 (5 bases each). CDR1 and CDR2 (germline): SGHTS, YDEGEE. The CDR3 is 14 residues long. V was trimmed by 0 bases and J by 0 bases, leaving 7 bases between them. CDR3 residues: CASSLAGTSYEQYF. The CDR3 DNA reads TGTGCCAGCAGCTTGGCAGGGACCTCCTACGAGCAGTACTTC.

This chain joins TRBV7-2 and TRBJ2-1; D may correspond to TRBD1 or TRBD2 (6 bases each). The CDR3 contains 19 residues. Germline V lookup: CDR1 SGHTA, CDR2 FQGNSA. V dropped 5 bases and J dropped 9 bases, with 32 bases sitting between them. The CDR3 spells CASSPTEAGGLSWESEQFF. DNA of the CDR3: TGTGCCAGCAGCCCGACGGAAGCCGGGGGCCTTAGTTGGGAGAGTGAGCAGTTCTTC.

V is TRBV7-2 and J is TRBJ2-5; 11 bases are a match to TRBD2. Trimming took 5 bases from V and 5 from J; bases not matched to a gene: 7. This CDR3 spans 15 amino acids. Germline V gives CDR1 SGHTA, CDR2 FQGNSA. This CDR3 reads CASSRTSGRGETQYF. CDR3 bases: TGTGCCAGCAGCCGGACTAGCGGGCGGGGGGAGACCCAGTACTTC.

This clone was recorded only once. V gene TRBV5-1 combines with J gene TRBJ2-7, with TRBD1 as a possible D gene (6 bases). V lost 4 bases and J 4 bases, leaving 15 bases between the germline ends. This CDR3 is 14 amino acids long. The germline gives CDR1 SGHRS, CDR2 YFSETQ. In DNA, the CDR3 is TGCGCCAGCAGCCCCAGGGGCTACGGGTACGAGCAGTACTTC. It specifies CASSPRGYGYEQYF.

The V and J genes are TRBV6-5 and TRBJ1-4; D gene unclear. The CDR3 contains 15 residues. Germline loops: CDR1 MNHEY, CDR2 SVGAGI. Between the trimmed V and J ends, which lost 0 bases and 3 bases, there was a span of 8 bases. The CDR3 region has the DNA TGTGCCAGCAGTTACTCGAGGTCAGCTAATGAAAAACTGTTTTTT. It encodes CASSYSRSANEKLFF.

As DNA, the CDR3 is TGTGCCAGCACAAGGACTAGCGGGAGTGGTGAGCAGTACTTC. Protein: CASTRTSGSGEQYF. This chain links TRBV9 with TRBJ2-7, with 13 bases aligning to TRBD2. CDR3 length: 14 residues. Trimming at V came to 6 bases and at J to 7 bases, leaving 7 bases not matched to a gene. CDR1 is SGDLS and CDR2 is YYNGEE in the germline V gene. Variable domain in full (rest from reference TRBV9 and TRBJ2-7): DSGVTQTPKHLITATGQRVTLRCSPRSGDLSVYWYQQSLDQGLQFLIQYYNGEERAKGNILERFSAQQFPDLHSELNLSSLELGDSALYFCASTRTSGSGEQYFGPGTRLTVT.

The rearrangement links TRBV4-1 to TRBJ1-1; TRBD1 agrees at 7 bases. The germline V gene encodes CDR1 MGHRA and CDR2 YSYEKL. The V gene end was trimmed by 4 bases and the J gene end by 4 bases; junction bases not matched to a gene: 9. The CDR3 runs 15 residues. In DNA form, the CDR3 reads TGCGCCAGCAGCCTCACGACAGGGATCATCACTGAAGCTTTCTTT. Translated, it gives CASSLTTGIITEAFF.

The chain couples TRBV11-2 to TRBJ2-1; perhaps TRBD1 as D (5 bases). Germline CDR1 is SGHAT and CDR2 is FQNNGV. Trimming pared 2 bases from V and 2 bases from J, leaving 13 bases between. CDR3 length: 16 residues. This CDR3 reads CASSLPRVGAYNEQFF. The DNA of the CDR3 is TGTGCCAGCAGCTTACCCAGGGTAGGGGCCTACAATGAGCAGTTCTTC.